Shown below are 4 T cell receptor beta chains from a single sample sequenced in a study of human T cells and chemical hapten exposure. RNA extraction used unfractionated whole blood as the source of total RNA. TCRdb called the 5' RACE reads again in MiXCR, with one record for every CDR3 protein. The sample includes around 82,000 distinct CDR3 sequences, 7.7% of them seen just once. The receptor set was obtained from a male donor in good health.

Only a few counts were recorded for this clonotype. The J gene is TRBJ1-3, the V gene TRBV6-6, with D perhaps TRBD1 (6 bases). CDR1 is MNHNY and CDR2 is SVGAGI in the germline V gene (reference sequence). The CDR3 loop spans 14 amino acids. Trimming took 6 bases from V and 1 from J, leaving 10 bases between them. The CDR3 is CASRLQGSGNTIYF. The CDR3 DNA is TGTGCCAGCAGGCTACAGGGATCTGGAAACACCATATATTTT.

This clonotype has just a few counts. The rearrangement joins TRBV20-1 to TRBJ2-1, with 9 bases matching TRBD2. Trimming removed 1 base from V and 8 bases from J; junction bases left unmatched: 9. The CDR3 extends over 15 amino acids. The germline V gene has CDR1 DFQATT and CDR2 SNEGSKA (reference sequence). The CDR3 DNA reads as TGCAGTGCTAGAGTTCCGGTAGCGGGAGCCCATGAGCAGTTCTTC. As protein: CSARVPVAGAHEQFF.

Only a few counts were recorded for this clonotype. The chain couples TRBV9 to TRBJ2-7, with 7 bases identical to TRBD1. Germline V gene lookup returns CDR1 SGDLS and CDR2 YYNGEE. V lost 3 bases, J lost 0 bases, and 9 bases stayed unmatched. This CDR3 contains 16 residues. CDR3 in amino acids: CASSAEPGQLSYEQYF. In nucleotides, the CDR3 is TGTGCCAGCAGCGCAGAACCGGGACAGCTCTCCTACGAGCAGTACTTC.

This clonotype was recorded many times. The CDR3 coding sequence is TGTGCCAGCAGCAGGACCGTAGACAATGAGCAGTTCTTC. Translated, it gives CASSRTVDNEQFF. V usage is TRBV11-3 and J usage is TRBJ2-1; D remains unclear. This CDR3 comprises 13 residues. CDR1 SGHNT and CDR2 YENEEA come from the germline V gene. Trimming pared 5 bases from V and 5 bases from J, leaving 10 bases between. The full variable domain, completed using reference TRBV11-3 and TRBJ2-1, is EAGVVQSPRYKIIEKKQPVAFWCNPISGHNTLYWYLQNLGQGPELLIRYENEEAVDDSQLPKDRFSAERLKGVDSTLKIQPAELGDSAVYLCASSRTVDNEQFFGPGTRLTVL.